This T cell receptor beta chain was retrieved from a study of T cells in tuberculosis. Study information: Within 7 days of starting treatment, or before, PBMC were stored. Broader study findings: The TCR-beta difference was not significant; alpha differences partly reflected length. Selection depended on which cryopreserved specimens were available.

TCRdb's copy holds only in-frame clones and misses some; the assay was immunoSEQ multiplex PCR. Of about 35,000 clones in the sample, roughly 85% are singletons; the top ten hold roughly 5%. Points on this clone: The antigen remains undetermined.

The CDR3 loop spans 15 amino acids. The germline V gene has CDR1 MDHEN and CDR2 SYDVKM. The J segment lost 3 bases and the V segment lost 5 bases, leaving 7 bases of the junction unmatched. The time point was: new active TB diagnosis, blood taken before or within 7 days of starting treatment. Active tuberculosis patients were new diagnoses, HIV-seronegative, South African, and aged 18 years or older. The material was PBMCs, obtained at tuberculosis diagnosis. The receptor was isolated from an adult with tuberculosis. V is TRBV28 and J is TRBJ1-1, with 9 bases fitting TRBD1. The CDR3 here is CASSGADRGDTEAFF. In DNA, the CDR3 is TGTGCCAGCAGTGGGGCGGACAGGGGCGACACTGAAGCTTTCTTT. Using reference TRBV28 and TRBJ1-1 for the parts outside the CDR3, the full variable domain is DVKVTQSSRYLVKRTGEKVFLECVQDMDHENMFWYRQDPGLGLRLIYFSYDVKMKEKGDIPEGYSVSREKKERFSLILESASTNQTSMYLCASSGADRGDTEAFFGQGTRLTVV.